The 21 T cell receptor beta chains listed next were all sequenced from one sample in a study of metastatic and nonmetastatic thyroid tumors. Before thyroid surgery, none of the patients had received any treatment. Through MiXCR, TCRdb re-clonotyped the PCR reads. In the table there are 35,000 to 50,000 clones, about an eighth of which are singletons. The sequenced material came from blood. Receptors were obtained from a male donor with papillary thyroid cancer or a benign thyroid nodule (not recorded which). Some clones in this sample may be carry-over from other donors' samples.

The CDR3 loop is CAWGQTIYNEQFF. The CDR3 nucleotides are TGTGCCTGGGGACAGACGATCTACAATGAGCAGTTCTTC. The V and J genes are TRBV30 and TRBJ2-1; D may be TRBD1 (6 bases). The CDR3 runs 13 residues. Between the trimmed V and J ends, which lost 5 bases and 3 bases, there was a span of 11 bases. The V gene's germline CDR1 is GTSNPN and CDR2 SVGIG (reference sequence).

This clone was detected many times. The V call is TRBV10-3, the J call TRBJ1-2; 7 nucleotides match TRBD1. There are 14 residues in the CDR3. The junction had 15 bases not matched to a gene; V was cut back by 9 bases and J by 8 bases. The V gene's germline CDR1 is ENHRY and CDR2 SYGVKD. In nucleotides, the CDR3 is TGTGCCATTTTGACAGGGCCTAGTTCGGGAGGCTACACCTTC. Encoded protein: CAILTGPSSGGYTF.

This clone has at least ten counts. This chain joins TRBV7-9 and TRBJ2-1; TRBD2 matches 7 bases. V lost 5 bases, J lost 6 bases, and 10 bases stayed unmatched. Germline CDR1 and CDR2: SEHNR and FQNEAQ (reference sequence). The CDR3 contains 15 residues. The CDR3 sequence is CASSVGLGPINEQFF. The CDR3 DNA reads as TGTGCCAGCAGCGTTGGACTAGGCCCCATCAATGAGCAGTTCTTC.

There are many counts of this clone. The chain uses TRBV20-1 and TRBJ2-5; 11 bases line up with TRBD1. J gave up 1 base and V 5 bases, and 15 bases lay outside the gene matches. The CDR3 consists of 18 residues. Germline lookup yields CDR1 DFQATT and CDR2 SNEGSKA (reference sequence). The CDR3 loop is CSAVGQDRGRGRQETQYF. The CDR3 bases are TGCAGTGCTGTGGGCCAGGACAGGGGGCGTGGGCGCCAAGAGACCCAGTACTTC.

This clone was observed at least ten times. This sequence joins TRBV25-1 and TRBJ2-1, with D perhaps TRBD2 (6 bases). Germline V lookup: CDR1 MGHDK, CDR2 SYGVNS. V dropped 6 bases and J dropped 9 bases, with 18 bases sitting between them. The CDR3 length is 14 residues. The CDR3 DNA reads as TGTGCCAGCAGCGAGTCCGGAGGGCGAACTGAGCAGTTCTTC. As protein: CASSESGGRTEQFF.

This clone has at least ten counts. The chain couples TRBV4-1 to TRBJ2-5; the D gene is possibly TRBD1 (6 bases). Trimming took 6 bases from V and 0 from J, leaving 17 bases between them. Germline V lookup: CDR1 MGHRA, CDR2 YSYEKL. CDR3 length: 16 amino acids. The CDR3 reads CASRSFGQSNQETQYF. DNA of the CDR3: TGCGCCAGCAGATCTTTCGGACAGTCTAACCAAGAGACCCAGTACTTC.

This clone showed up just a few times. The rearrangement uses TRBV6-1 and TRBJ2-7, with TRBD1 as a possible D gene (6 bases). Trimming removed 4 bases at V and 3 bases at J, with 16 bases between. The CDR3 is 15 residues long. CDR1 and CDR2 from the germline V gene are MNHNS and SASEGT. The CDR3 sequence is CASSAGVSLSYEQYF. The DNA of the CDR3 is TGTGCCAGCAGTGCAGGGGTCAGTCTCAGCTACGAGCAGTACTTC.

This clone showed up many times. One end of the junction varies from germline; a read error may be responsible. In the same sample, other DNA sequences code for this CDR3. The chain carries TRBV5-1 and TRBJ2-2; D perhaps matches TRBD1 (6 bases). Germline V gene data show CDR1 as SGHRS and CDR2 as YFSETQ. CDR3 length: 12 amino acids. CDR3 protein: CAGRQDSGELFF. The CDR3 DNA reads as TGCGCCGGACGACAGGATTCCGGGGAACTGTTTTTT. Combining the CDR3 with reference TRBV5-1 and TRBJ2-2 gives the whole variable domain KAGVTQTPRYLIKTRGQQVTLSCSPISGHRSVSWYQQTPGQGLQFLFEYFSETQRNKGNFPGRFSGRQFSNSRSEMNVSTLELGDSALYLCAGRQDSGELFFGEGSRLTVL.

The chain's CDR3 is CASSFRPSGANVLTF. In nucleotides, the CDR3 is TGCGCCAGCAGCTTTAGACCCTCTGGGGCCAACGTCCTGACTTTC. The chain combines TRBV5-1 with TRBJ2-6; no clear D gene. This CDR3 spans 15 amino acids. With 2 bases removed from V and 0 bases from J, the gap between germline ends came to 6 bases. Germline V lookup: CDR1 SGHRS, CDR2 YFSETQ.

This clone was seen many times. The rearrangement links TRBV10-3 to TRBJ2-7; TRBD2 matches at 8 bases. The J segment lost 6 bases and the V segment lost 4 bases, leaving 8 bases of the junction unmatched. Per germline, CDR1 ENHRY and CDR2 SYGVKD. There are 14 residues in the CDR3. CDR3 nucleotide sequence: TGTGCCATCAGTGGAGGGACTAGAGGGAGCGAGCAGTACTTC. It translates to CAISGGTRGSEQYF.

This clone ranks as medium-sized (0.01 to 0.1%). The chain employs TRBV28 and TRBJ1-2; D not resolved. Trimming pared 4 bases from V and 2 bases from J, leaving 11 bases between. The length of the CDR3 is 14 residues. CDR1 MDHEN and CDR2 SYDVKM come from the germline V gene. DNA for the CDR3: TGTGCCAGCAGTTCCTCGGAGGTCAACTATGGCTACACCTTC. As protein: CASSSSEVNYGYTF.

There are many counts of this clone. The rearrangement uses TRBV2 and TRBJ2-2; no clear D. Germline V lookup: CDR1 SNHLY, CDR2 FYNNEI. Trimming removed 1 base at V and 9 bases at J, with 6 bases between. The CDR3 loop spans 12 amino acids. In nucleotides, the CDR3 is TGTGCCAGCAGTGAAGGGGATCGGGAGCTGTTTTTT. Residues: CASSEGDRELFF.

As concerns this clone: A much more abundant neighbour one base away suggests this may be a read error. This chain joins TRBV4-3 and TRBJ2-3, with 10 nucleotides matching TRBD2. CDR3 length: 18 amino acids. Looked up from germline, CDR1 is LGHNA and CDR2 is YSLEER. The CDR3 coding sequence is TGCGCCAGCATCCAAAAGGTTGCGACTAGCGGGTTCACAGATACGCAGTATTTT. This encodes CASIQKVATSGFTDTQYF.

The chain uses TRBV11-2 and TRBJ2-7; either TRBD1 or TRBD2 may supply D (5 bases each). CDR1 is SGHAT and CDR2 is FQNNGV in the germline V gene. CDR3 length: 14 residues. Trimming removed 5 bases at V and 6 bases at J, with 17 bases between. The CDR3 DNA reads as TGTGCCAGCAGCCGTACGGACATGGGGACCGAGCAGTACTTC. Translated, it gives CASSRTDMGTEQYF.

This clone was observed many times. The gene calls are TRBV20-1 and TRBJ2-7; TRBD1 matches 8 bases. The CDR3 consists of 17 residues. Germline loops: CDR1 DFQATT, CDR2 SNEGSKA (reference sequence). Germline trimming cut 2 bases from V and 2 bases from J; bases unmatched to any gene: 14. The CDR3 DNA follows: TGCAGTGCTAGACGACAGGGGCTTGACTCTACAACCTACGAGCAGTACTTC. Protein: CSARRQGLDSTTYEQYF.

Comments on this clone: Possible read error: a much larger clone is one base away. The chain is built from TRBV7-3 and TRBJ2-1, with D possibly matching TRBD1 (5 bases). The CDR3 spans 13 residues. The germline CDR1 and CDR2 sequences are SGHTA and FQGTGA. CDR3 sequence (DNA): TGTGCCAGCAACTTAAACAGGAACAATGAGCAGTTCTTC. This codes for CASNLNRNNEQFF.

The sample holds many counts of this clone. CDR3 loop: CASSITENTEAFF. The DNA for the CDR3 is TGTGCCAGCAGTATTACAGAGAACACTGAAGCTTTCTTT. V is TRBV27 and J is TRBJ1-1, with D unclear. The V gene's germline CDR1 is MNHEY and CDR2 SMNVEV (reference sequence). The CDR3 has 13 residues. Between the trimmed V and J ends, which lost 5 bases and 1 base, there was a span of 8 bases.

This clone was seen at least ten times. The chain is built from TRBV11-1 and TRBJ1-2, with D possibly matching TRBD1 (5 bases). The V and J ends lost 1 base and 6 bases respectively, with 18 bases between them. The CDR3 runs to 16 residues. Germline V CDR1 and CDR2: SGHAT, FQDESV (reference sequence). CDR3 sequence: CASSLGARTQRDGYTF. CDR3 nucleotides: TGTGCCAGCAGCTTAGGGGCGAGGACACAGAGGGATGGCTACACCTTC.

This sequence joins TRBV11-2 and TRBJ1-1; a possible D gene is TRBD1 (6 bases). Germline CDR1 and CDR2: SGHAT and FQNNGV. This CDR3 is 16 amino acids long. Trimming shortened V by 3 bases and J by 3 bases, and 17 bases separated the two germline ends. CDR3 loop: CASSFEVRGRDTEAFF. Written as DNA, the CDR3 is TGTGCCAGCAGCTTCGAGGTGCGGGGGCGCGACACTGAAGCTTTCTTT.

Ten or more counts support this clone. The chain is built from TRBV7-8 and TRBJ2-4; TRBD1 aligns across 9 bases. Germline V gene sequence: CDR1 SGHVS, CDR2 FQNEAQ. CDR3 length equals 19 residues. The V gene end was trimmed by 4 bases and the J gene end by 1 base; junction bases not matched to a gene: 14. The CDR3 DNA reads TGTGCCAGCAGCTACGGGCGGGACAGGGAAAAGATGGCCAAAAACATTCAGTACTTC. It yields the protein CASSYGRDREKMAKNIQYF.

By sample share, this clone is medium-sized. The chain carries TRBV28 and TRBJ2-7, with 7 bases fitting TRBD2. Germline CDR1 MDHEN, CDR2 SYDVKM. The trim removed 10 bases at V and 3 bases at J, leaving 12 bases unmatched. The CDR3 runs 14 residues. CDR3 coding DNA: TGTGCCACCAACAAACTAGCGCAAGACTACGAGCAGTACTTC. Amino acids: CATNKLAQDYEQYF.